The 20 T cell receptor beta chains given below trace back to one sample, sequenced in a study of control samples from healthy donors and cancer patients. The table came from immunoSEQ multiplex PCR; TCRdb's copy has only in-frame clones and leaves some out. The sample yields some 170,000 clones, 90% to 95% seen once. Sequencing used PBMCs. Receptors were obtained from a man aged 55 to 70 with colorectal cancer.

This clone showed up just once. The CDR3 nucleotides read TGTGCCAGCAGCTGCCGGGACAGGGGTAAAGCTAATCAGCCCCAGCATTTT. Translating gives CASSCRDRGKANQPQHF. The V gene is TRBV7-6, the J gene TRBJ1-5, with 10 nucleotides matching TRBD1. V was clipped by 4 bases and J by 4 bases; unmatched bases: 10. There are 17 residues in the CDR3. Germline V lookup: CDR1 SGHVS, CDR2 FNYEAQ.

The chain couples TRBV29-1 to TRBJ2-1; no firm D call. CDR1 is SQVTM and CDR2 is ANQGSEA in the germline V gene. Trimming removed 7 bases at V and 5 bases at J, with 12 bases between. This CDR3 spans 12 amino acids. The CDR3 bases are TGCAGCGCCGAACGGCGTAACAATGAGCAGTTCTTC. The encoded protein is CSAERRNNEQFF.

This chain connects TRBV5-1 to TRBJ1-4; possibly TRBD1 for D (6 bases). Trimming removed 5 bases at V and 8 bases at J, with 16 bases between. The CDR3 sequence is 14 residues long. Germline loops: CDR1 SGHRS, CDR2 YFSETQ. CDR3 nucleotides: TGCGCCAGCAGTCCTGCAGGGGTTCGAGAAAAACTGTTTTTT. Amino acids: CASSPAGVREKLFF. Full variable domain (missing parts from reference TRBV5-1 and TRBJ1-4): KAGVTQTPRYLIKTRGQQVTLSCSPISGHRSVSWYQQTPGQGLQFLFEYFSETQRNKGNFPGRFSGRQFSNSRSEMNVSTLELGDSALYLCASSPAGVREKLFFGSGTQLSVL.

The chain is built from TRBV6-5 and TRBJ1-2, with a possible D match to TRBD1 (5 bases). CDR3 size: 14 residues. From germline, CDR1 is MNHEY and CDR2 SVGAGI. Trimming took off 0 bases at V and 3 bases at J, with 8 bases between the two ends. The CDR3 DNA follows: TGTGCCAGCAGTTACTCGACAGACGACTATGGCTACACCTTC. Amino acids: CASSYSTDDYGYTF.

The chain recombines TRBV19 with TRBJ1-5; the match to TRBD1 covers 8 bases. V gave up 5 bases and J gave up 6 bases; unmatched junction bases: 6. The CDR3 loop spans 14 amino acids. Germline CDR1 LNHDA, CDR2 SQIVND (reference sequence). CDR3 loop: CASSLQGESQPQHF. The CDR3 DNA reads TGTGCCAGTAGTCTACAGGGGGAATCTCAGCCCCAGCATTTT.

The chain carries TRBV18 and TRBJ1-1; D is uncertain. Germline V gives CDR1 KGHSH, CDR2 LQKENI. V lost 3 bases, J lost 8 bases, and 10 bases lay in between. This CDR3 contains 12 residues. The CDR3 loop reads CASSPSRQEAFF. The CDR3 nucleotides are TGTGCCAGCTCACCCTCTCGGCAGGAAGCTTTCTTT.

A single count supports this clone. The rearrangement joins TRBV6-6 to TRBJ1-2, with 11 nucleotides matching TRBD1. The J segment lost 4 bases and the V segment lost 6 bases, leaving 4 bases of the junction unmatched. In germline, CDR1 is MNHNY, CDR2 SVGAGI (reference sequence). CDR3 length: 14 amino acids. The CDR3 coding sequence is TGTGCCAGCAGCAAGGGGACAGGGGGCTATGGCTACACCTTC. Protein: CASSKGTGGYGYTF.

DNA for the CDR3: TGTGCCAGTTCGGGACAGTTAAACACCGGGGAGCTGTTTTTT. Translated, it gives CASSGQLNTGELFF. This sequence joins TRBV6-5 and TRBJ2-2; 7 bases are a match to TRBD1. Per the germline V gene, CDR1 is MNHEY and CDR2 is SVGAGI. Trimming cost V 9 bases and J 2 bases; bases outside gene matches: 6. The CDR3 is 14 residues long.

Regarding this clone: This specimen includes other DNA sequences encoding the same CDR3. The chain combines TRBV18 with TRBJ1-3, with D perhaps matching TRBD1 (6 bases). The V gene lost 3 bases and the J gene lost 0 bases, with 12 bases spanning the gap. Germline CDR1 KGHSH, CDR2 LQKENI. This CDR3 region has 16 residues. In nucleotides, the CDR3 is TGTGCCAGCTCACCCCAGGACAGCTCCTCTGGAAACACCATATATTTT. It translates to CASSPQDSSSGNTIYF.

The rearrangement joins TRBV5-3 to TRBJ1-1; 10 bases are shared with TRBD1. TRBV5-3 is designated an ORF whose function remains uncertain. The CDR3 runs to 14 residues. Trimming removed 3 bases from V and 3 bases from J; junction bases left unmatched: 2. The CDR3 region has the DNA TGTGCCAGAAGCTCCGGGACAGGGGACACTGAAGCTTTCTTT. This sequence encodes CARSSGTGDTEAFF.

The chain links TRBV5-1 to TRBJ1-2; tentatively, D is TRBD1 (5 bases). This CDR3 region has 15 residues. Trimming left V 2 bases short and J 1 base short, with 12 bases between. Germline values: CDR1 SGHRS, CDR2 YFSETQ. CDR3 protein: CASSLGGAGNYGYTF. As DNA, the CDR3 is TGCGCCAGCAGCTTAGGTGGGGCTGGTAACTATGGCTACACCTTC.

The genes are TRBV5-6 and TRBJ2-2; D might be TRBD1 or TRBD2, each matching 7 bases. V lost 4 bases to trimming and J lost 5 bases, with 18 bases between them. CDR1 and CDR2 from the germline V gene are SGHDT and YYEEEE. This CDR3 has 16 residues. The CDR3 bases are TGTGCCAGCAGCCCTCTGGGGAGGGGGCCGACCGGGGAGCTGTTTTTT. Amino acids: CASSPLGRGPTGELFF.

The rearrangement joins TRBV5-4 to TRBJ2-2; weak D call: TRBD1 (6 bases). The length of the CDR3 is 16 residues. Germline assignment: CDR1 SGHNT and CDR2 YYREEE (reference sequence). Deletions cut 0 bases from V and 6 bases from J, with 15 bases between. The CDR3 protein is CASSLGGRGGAGELFF. CDR3 DNA sequence: TGTGCCAGCAGCTTGGGCGGCAGGGGCGGCGCCGGGGAGCTGTTTTTT.

The CDR3 here is CATSDPGGGGYNEQFF. In DNA form, the CDR3 reads TGTGCCACCAGTGACCCCGGCGGGGGGGGTTACAATGAGCAGTTCTTC. The chain uses TRBV24-1 and TRBJ2-1; 9 positions match TRBD2. Trimming at V came to 4 bases and at J to 4 bases, leaving 7 bases not matched to a gene. The germline V gene has CDR1 KGHDR and CDR2 SFDVKD. This CDR3 comprises 16 residues.

The count of this clone is one. This chain uses TRBV3-1 (or the pseudogene TRBV3-2) with TRBJ1-4; D is uncertain. CDR1 and CDR2 from the germline V gene are LGHDT and YNNKEL (reference sequence). Trimming took off 1 base at V and 3 bases at J, with 12 bases between the two ends. The CDR3 runs to 16 residues. Written as DNA, the CDR3 is TGTGCCAGCAGCCAAGTAACGGGAGGGCCTAATGAAAAACTGTTTTTT. This codes for CASSQVTGGPNEKLFF.

The gene calls are TRBV7-6 and TRBJ2-7; the D gene is possibly TRBD1 (6 bases). From germline, CDR1 is SGHVS and CDR2 FNYEAQ. CDR3 length: 13 amino acids. Trimming removed 3 bases at V and 5 bases at J, with 11 bases between. The CDR3 region is CASSFTQGDEQYF. CDR3 DNA: TGTGCCAGCAGCTTTACACAGGGCGACGAGCAGTACTTC.

This rearrangement joins TRBV19 to TRBJ1-1; the D gene is possibly TRBD1 (5 bases). Trimming stripped 3 bases from V and 5 bases from J, with 16 bases between. Germline V lookup: CDR1 LNHDA, CDR2 SQIVND (reference sequence). This CDR3 has 15 residues. The CDR3: CASSIPGAGGTEAFF. For the CDR3, the DNA is TGTGCCAGTAGTATCCCCGGGGCCGGGGGGACTGAAGCTTTCTTT.

The chain has TRBV11-1 and TRBJ2-3; D uncertain. The CDR3 length is 12 residues. Germline CDR1 and CDR2: SGHAT and FQDESV (reference sequence). V was shortened by 2 bases and J by 8 bases, with 8 bases between the two germline ends. CDR3 DNA sequence: TGTGCCAGCAGCTTACTCTTCGGTACGCAGTATTTT. As protein: CASSLLFGTQYF.

The rearrangement joins TRBV29-1 to TRBJ1-1; D may be TRBD1 (5 bases). This CDR3 contains 13 residues. The ends were cut back, 0 bases at V and 1 base at J, with 6 bases in the middle. Germline V gene sequence: CDR1 SQVTM, CDR2 ANQGSEA. The CDR3 coding sequence is TGCAGCGTTGAAGAGACAGAGAACACTGAAGCTTTCTTT. The encoded protein is CSVEETENTEAFF.

This sequence joins TRBV6-5 and TRBJ2-6; no clear D gene. Germline V lookup: CDR1 MNHEY, CDR2 SVGAGI. This CDR3 contains 13 residues. Deletions cut 7 bases from V and 2 bases from J, with 6 bases between. CDR3 bases: TGTGCCAGCAAGACTCCTGGGGCCAACGTCCTGACTTTC. As protein: CASKTPGANVLTF.